A selection of T cell receptor beta chains follows, all from one sample in a study of glioma-infiltrating T cells after dendritic cell vaccination. Sequencing was performed with immunoSEQ multiplex PCR; in TCRdb, only in-frame clones are kept and a portion is missing. The sample includes fewer than 70,000 clones, about 84% of them seen just once. Sequenced here: blood, sampled after dendritic cell vaccination. The receptors were sampled from a human donor with glioblastoma. Both conserved end residues are part of each CDR3. D genes are given only for firm matches. Not every row has a clone size; where given, it reads once, few, many or a size class.

.	.	TRBV6-1	TRBJ2-7	CASSERGTYEQYF	TGTGCCAGCAGTGAGAGGGGGACCTACGAGCAGTACTTC
.	.	TRBV4-2	TRBJ2-3	CASSHDLGGITDTQYF	TGTGCCAGCAGCCATGATCTTGGCGGGATCACAGATACGCAGTATTTT
.	.	TRBV27	TRBJ2-1	CASSFSGVNEQFF	TGTGCCAGCAGTTTCTCGGGTGTGAATGAGCAGTTCTTC
.	.	TRBV1	TRBJ2-2	CTSSQAYYRRLVKDTGELFF	TGCACCAGCAGCCAAGCCTACTATCGGCGACTAGTGAAGGACACCGGGGAGCTGTTTTTT
TRBD1	.	TRBV29-1	TRBJ1-1	CSVRQGVNTEAFF	TGCAGCGTTAGACAGGGGGTGAACACTGAAGCTTTCTTT
.	.	TRBV11-2	TRBJ2-1	CASSLIRDNEQFF	TGTGCCAGCAGCTTAATCAGGGATAATGAGCAGTTCTTC
TRBD2	.	TRBV9	TRBJ2-1	CASSVGFSGGRDEQFF	TGTGCCAGCAGCGTAGGGTTCAGCGGGGGTCGAGATGAGCAGTTCTTC
TRBD1	.	TRBV23-1	TRBJ1-1	CASTPKTGDCTEAFF	TGCGCCAGCACCCCTAAAACAGGGGATTGCACTGAAGCTTTCTTT
.	.	TRBV6-5	TRBJ1-6	CASSYRDSHNSPLHF	TGTGCCAGCAGTTACCGAGACAGCCATAATTCACCCCTCCACTTT
TRBD1	.	TRBV6-5	TRBJ1-2	CASSYSQGPSYGYTF	TGTGCCAGCAGTTACTCACAGGGGCCTTCTTATGGCTACACCTTC
.	once	TRBV11-2	TRBJ1-2	CASSLSPGSYGYTF	TGTGCCAGCAGCTTATCCCCAGGAAGCTATGGCTACACCTTC
.	.	TRBV7-9	TRBJ1-3	CASSLAVTGNTIYF	TGTGCCAGCAGCTTGGCCGTCACTGGAAACACCATATATTTT
.	few	TRBV19	TRBJ2-2	CATMTGWNTGELFF	TGTGCCACAATGACAGGATGGAACACCGGGGAGCTGTTTTTT
.	.	TRBV5-1	TRBJ1-1	CASSLSGTEAFF	TGCGCCAGCAGCTTGTCGGGGACTGAAGCTTTCTTT
.	.	TRBV9	TRBJ1-1	CASSVGSSSNMEAFF	TGTGCCAGCAGCGTCGGGAGCAGTAGCAATATGGAAGCTTTCTTT
.	once	TRBV6-5	TRBJ2-2	CASSYGGTGELFF	TGTGCCAGCAGTTACGGGGGGACCGGGGAGCTGTTTTTT